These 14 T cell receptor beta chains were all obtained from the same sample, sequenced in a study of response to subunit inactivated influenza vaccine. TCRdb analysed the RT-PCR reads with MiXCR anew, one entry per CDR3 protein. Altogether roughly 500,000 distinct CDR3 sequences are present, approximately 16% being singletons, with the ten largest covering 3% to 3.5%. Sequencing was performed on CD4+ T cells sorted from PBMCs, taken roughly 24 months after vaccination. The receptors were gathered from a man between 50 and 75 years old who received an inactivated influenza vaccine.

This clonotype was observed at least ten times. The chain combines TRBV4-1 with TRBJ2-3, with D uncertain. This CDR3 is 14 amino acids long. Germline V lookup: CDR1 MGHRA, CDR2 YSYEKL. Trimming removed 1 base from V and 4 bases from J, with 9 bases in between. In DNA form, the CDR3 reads TGCGCCAGCAGCCAAGTGGGTAACGCAGATACGCAGTATTTT. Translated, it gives CASSQVGNADTQYF.

CDR3 DNA: TGCAGCGTTGTAACGGGTTCTCCTGGAAACACCATATATTTT. Amino acids: CSVVTGSPGNTIYF. This chain links TRBV29-1 with TRBJ1-3, with D uncertain. This CDR3 is built from 14 residues. Germline V gene lookup returns CDR1 SQVTM and CDR2 ANQGSEA. The V end lost 4 bases, the J end lost 2 bases, and 12 bases lay between the germline ends.

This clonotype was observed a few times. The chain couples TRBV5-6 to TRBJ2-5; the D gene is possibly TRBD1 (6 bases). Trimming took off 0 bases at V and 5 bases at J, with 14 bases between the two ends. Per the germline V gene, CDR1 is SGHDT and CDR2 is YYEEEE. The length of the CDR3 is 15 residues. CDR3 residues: CASSLVPQGWETQYF. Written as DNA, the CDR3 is TGTGCCAGCAGCTTGGTGCCCCAGGGGTGGGAGACCCAGTACTTC.

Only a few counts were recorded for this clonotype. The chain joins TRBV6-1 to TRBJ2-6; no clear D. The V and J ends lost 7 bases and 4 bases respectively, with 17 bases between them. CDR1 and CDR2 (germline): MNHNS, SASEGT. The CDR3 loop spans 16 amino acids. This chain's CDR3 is CASNQRWNTGANVLTF. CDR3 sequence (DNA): TGTGCCAGCAATCAACGATGGAATACCGGGGCCAACGTCCTGACTTTC.

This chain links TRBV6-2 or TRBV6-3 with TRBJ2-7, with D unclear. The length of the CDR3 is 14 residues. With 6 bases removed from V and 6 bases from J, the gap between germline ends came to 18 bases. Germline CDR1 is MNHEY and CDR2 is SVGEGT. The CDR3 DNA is TGTGCCAGCAGGGGGATGTCCGGAACACGCGAGCAGTACTTC. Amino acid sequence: CASRGMSGTREQYF.

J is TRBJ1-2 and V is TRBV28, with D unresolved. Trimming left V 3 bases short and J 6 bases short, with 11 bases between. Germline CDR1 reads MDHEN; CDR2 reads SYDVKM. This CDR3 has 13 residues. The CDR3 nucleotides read TGTGCCAGCAGTTTGGGGTCTTTCGATGGCTACACCTTC. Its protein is CASSLGSFDGYTF.

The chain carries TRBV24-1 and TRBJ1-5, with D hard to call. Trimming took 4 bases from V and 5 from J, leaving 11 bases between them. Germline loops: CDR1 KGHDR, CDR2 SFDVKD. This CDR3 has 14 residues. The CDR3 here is CATSEGRADQPQHF. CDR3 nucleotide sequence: TGTGCCACCAGTGAAGGTAGGGCCGATCAGCCCCAGCATTTT.

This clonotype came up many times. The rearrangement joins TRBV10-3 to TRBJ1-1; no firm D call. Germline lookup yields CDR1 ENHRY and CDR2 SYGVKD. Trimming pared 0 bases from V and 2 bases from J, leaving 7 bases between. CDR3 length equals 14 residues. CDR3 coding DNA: TGTGCCATCAGTGAGTCGGGCAGTAACACTGAAGCTTTCTTT. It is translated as CAISESGSNTEAFF.

The CDR3 loop is CASSSTGAMPEAFF. CDR3 bases: TGTGCCAGCTCATCGACAGGGGCAATGCCTGAAGCTTTCTTT. This rearrangement joins TRBV18 to TRBJ1-1; 8 bases match TRBD1. The CDR3 has 14 amino acids. Looked up from germline, CDR1 is KGHSH and CDR2 is LQKENI. J was trimmed by 6 bases and V by 5 bases; bases with no gene match: 8.

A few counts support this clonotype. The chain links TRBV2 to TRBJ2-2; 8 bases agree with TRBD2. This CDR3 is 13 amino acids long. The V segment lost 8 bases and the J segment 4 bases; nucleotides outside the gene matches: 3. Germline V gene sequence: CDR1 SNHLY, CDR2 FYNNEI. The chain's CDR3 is CASREGSTGELFF. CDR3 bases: TGTGCCAGCCGGGAGGGTTCCACCGGGGAGCTGTTTTTT.

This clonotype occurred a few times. The CDR3 protein is CASSLGTVKETQYF. In nucleotides, the CDR3 is TGCGCCAGCAGCTTGGGGACAGTAAAAGAGACCCAGTACTTC. This chain joins TRBV5-1 and TRBJ2-5, with a tentative D call TRBD1 (6 bases). This CDR3 is built from 14 residues. V was shortened by 0 bases and J by 3 bases, with 9 bases between the two germline ends. The germline V gene encodes CDR1 SGHRS and CDR2 YFSETQ.

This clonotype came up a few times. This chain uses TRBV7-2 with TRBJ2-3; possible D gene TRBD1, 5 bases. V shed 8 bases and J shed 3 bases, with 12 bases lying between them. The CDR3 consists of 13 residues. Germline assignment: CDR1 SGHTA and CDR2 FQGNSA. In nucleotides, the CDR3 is TGTGCCAGCGTATCAGGGTTTACAGATACGCAGTATTTT. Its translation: CASVSGFTDTQYF.

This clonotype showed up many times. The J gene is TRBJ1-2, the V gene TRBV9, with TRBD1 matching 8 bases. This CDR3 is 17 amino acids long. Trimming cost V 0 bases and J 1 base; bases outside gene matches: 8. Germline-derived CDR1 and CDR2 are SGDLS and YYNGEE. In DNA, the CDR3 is TGTGCCAGCAGCGTAGCGGCAGGGGGCAAAATTAACTATGGCTACACCTTC. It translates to CASSVAAGGKINYGYTF. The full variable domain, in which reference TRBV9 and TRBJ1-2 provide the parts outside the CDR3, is DSGVTQTPKHLITATGQRVTLRCSPRSGDLSVYWYQQSLDQGLQFLIQYYNGEERAKGNILERFSAQQFPDLHSELNLSSLELGDSALYFCASSVAAGGKINYGYTFGSGTRLTVV.

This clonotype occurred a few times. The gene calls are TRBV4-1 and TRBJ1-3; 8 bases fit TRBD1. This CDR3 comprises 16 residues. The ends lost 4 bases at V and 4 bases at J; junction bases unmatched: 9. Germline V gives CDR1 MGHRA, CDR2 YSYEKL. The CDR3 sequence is CASSRGQGTEGNTIYF. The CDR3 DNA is TGCGCCAGCAGCCGCGGACAGGGTACGGAAGGAAACACCATATATTTT.